One sample yielded the 6 T cell receptor beta chains listed below, sequenced in a study of cytomegalovirus exposure and HLA in healthy donors. The PCR was carried out with 60 Vbeta primers and 13 Jbeta primers. The method was immunoSEQ multiplex PCR; TCRdb's version includes in-frame clones alone and lacks a portion of them. The top ten hold 2.5% to 3.5% of the sample, which has under 200,000 clones, around two thirds seen once. Input material: PBMCs. Every receptor here comes from a man aged 40-49 years in good health and CMV-seronegative.

This clone came up a few times. J is TRBJ2-5 and V is TRBV6-4, with 9 nucleotides matching TRBD1. V lost 4 bases and J lost 5; bases outside the gene matches: 8. Germline CDR1 is MRHNA and CDR2 is SNTAGT. This CDR3 region has 15 residues. In nucleotides, the CDR3 is TGTGCCAGCAGTGGCCGGGACAGGGTCGTGGAGACCCAGTACTTC. Translated: CASSGRDRVVETQYF.

This clone was observed a handful of times. The genes are TRBV7-8 and TRBJ2-7, with a tentative D call TRBD2 (5 bases). With 3 bases removed from V and 7 bases from J, the gap between germline ends came to 16 bases. Germline CDR1 SGHVS, CDR2 FQNEAQ. This CDR3 is built from 14 residues. The CDR3 coding sequence is TGTGCCAGCAGCTTGACGCCCGGGGTGAGGGAGCAGTACTTC. It translates to CASSLTPGVREQYF.

This clone was seen more than once but under ten times. The chain is built from TRBV5-8 and TRBJ1-2; D is possibly TRBD1 (5 bases). The CDR3 is 14 amino acids. Germline CDR1 and CDR2: SGHTS and YDEGEE. V lost 0 bases, J lost 9 bases, and 15 bases lay in between. This CDR3 reads CASSLGGYITSYTF. Written as DNA, the CDR3 is TGTGCCAGCAGCTTGGGGGGCTACATAACTAGCTACACCTTC. Looking up the rest from reference TRBV5-8 and TRBJ1-2 gives the full variable domain: EAGVTQSPTHLIKTRGQQATLRCSPISGHTSVYWYQQALGLGLQFLLWYDEGEERNRGNFPPRFSGRQFPNYSSELNVNALELEDSALYLCASSLGGYITSYTFGSGTRLTVV.

V and J are TRBV27 and TRBJ1-6; TRBD1 aligns across 11 bases. This CDR3 spans 17 amino acids. The trim removed 6 bases at V and 7 bases at J, leaving 11 bases unmatched. Per germline, CDR1 MNHEY and CDR2 SMNVEV (reference sequence). The DNA of the CDR3 is TGTGCCAGCAGGTATGCCGAGGACAGGGGGCGGAATTCACCCCTCCACTTT. This encodes CASRYAEDRGRNSPLHF.

This rearrangement joins TRBV19 to TRBJ2-1, with 8 bases fitting TRBD2. The CDR3 is 16 residues long. After removal of 2 bases from V and 5 bases from J, the junction contained 8 bases not matched to a gene. Per the germline V gene, CDR1 is LNHDA and CDR2 is SQIVND (reference sequence). This chain's CDR3 is CASSIISGEVHNEQFF. CDR3 bases: TGTGCCAGTAGTATAATTAGCGGGGAGGTCCACAATGAGCAGTTCTTC.

The gene calls are TRBV7-2 and TRBJ2-5; 10 bases map to TRBD2. CDR1 is SGHTA and CDR2 is FQGNSA in the germline V gene. The CDR3 is made up of 16 amino acids. V was clipped by 1 base and J by 2 bases; unmatched bases: 4. CDR3 coding DNA: TGTGCCAGCAGCTTAGGGCTAGCGGGGGCGCAAGAGACCCAGTACTTC. As protein: CASSLGLAGAQETQYF.